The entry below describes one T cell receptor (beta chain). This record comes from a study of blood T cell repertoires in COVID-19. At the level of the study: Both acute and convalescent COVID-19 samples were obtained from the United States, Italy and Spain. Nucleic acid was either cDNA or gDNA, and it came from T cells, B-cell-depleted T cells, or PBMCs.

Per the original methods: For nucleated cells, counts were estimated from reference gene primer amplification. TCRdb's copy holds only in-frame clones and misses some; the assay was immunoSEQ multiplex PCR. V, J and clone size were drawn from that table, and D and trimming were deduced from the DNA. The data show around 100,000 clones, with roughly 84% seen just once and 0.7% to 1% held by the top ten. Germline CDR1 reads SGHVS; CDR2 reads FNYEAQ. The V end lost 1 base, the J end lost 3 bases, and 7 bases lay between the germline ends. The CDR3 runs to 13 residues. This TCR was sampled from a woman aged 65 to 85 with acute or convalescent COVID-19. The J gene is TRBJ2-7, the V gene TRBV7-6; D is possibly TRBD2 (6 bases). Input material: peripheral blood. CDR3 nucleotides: TGTGCCAGCAGCTTAGGCGGGAACTACGAGCAGTACTTC. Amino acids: CASSLGGNYEQYF.